A selection of T cell receptor beta chains follows, all from one sample in a study of T cell repertoires in ileal Crohn's disease. Only in-frame clones appear in the TCRdb table, and some are missing; sequencing was by immunoSEQ multiplex PCR. The sample shows about 14,000 clones, roughly four fifths of them seen only once. Sequenced material: ileal tissue. The receptor source for this set is an adult with Crohn's disease. Each CDR3 is given with its conserved first and last residue. Fields, in order: J gene, V gene, clone size, D gene, CDR3 DNA, CDR3 protein. The D gene is left open where the match is weak. Rows give clone size only sometimes, using once, few, many, or a class for an expanded clone.

TRBJ1-5,TRBV6-1,few,-,TGTGCCAGCAGTGAAGCGGGGAGACTGCCCCAGCATTTT,CASSEAGRLPQHF
TRBJ1-2,TRBV5-8,few,TRBD1,TGTGCCAGCAGCGGGACAGTATATGGCTACACCTTC,CASSGTVYGYTF
TRBJ1-2,TRBV6-1,-,TRBD1,TGTGCCAGCATCAACACAGGGGGGGACTATGGCTACACCTTC,CASINTGGDYGYTF
TRBJ2-3,TRBV6-1,-,-,TGTGCCAGCAGTGAAAGAAAATCGAGATTGCCGTATTTT,CASSERKSRLPYF
TRBJ1-6,TRBV6-5,-,-,TGTGCCAGCAGTTGGCAGGGAGGGAATAATTCACCCCTCCACTTT,CASSWQGGNNSPLHF
TRBJ2-7,TRBV7-2,-,TRBD2,TGTGCCAGCAGCCCGGCCGGGACTAGCGGGGGGTCCGAGCAGTACTTC,CASSPAGTSGGSEQYF
TRBJ1-1,TRBV6-5,medium-sized,-,TGTGCCAGCAGTTCCCGGAGGAGGGGAAGAGTTGAAGCTTTCTTT,CASSSRRRGRVEAFF
TRBJ2-2,TRBV5-6,-,TRBD1,TGTGCCAGCAGCTTGCCGCAGGGGGCGACCGGGGAGCTGTTTTTT,CASSLPQGATGELFF
TRBJ1-1,TRBV9,-,-,TGTGCCAGCAGCCCGGTGAAGGGGACTGAAGCTTTCTTT,CASSPVKGTEAFF
TRBJ2-7,TRBV6-1,-,TRBD2,TGTGCCAGCAGTGAACCTAGCGGGGGATACGAGCAGTACTTC,CASSEPSGGYEQYF
TRBJ2-2,TRBV9,few,TRBD2,TGTGCCAGCAGCGTACAGCGGGGGGGCAGGGAGCTGTTTTTT,CASSVQRGGRELFF
TRBJ2-1,TRBV30,-,-,TGTGCCTGGAGTGTAGGAGGTGGCTCCTACAATGAGCAGTTCTTC,CAWSVGGGSYNEQFF
TRBJ2-1,TRBV5-8,few,TRBD2,TGTGCCAGCAGCTTGAGTGGACTAGCGGATGGGGAGCAGTTCTTC,CASSLSGLADGEQFF
TRBJ1-3,TRBV7-2,-,TRBD1,TGTGCCAGCAGCGTACAAACAGGGGGTGGAAACACCATATATTTT,CASSVQTGGGNTIYF
TRBJ1-3,TRBV4-1,-,-,TGCGCCAGCAGCCAAGTCTTGTCTGCTGGAAACACCATATATTTT,CASSQVLSAGNTIYF
TRBJ2-3,TRBV29-1,once,TRBD1,TGCAGCGCGGGGACAGGGACCACAGATACGCAGTATTTT,CSAGTGTTDTQYF
TRBJ1-1,TRBV15,-,-,TGTGCCACCAGCAGAGAGGGGGGTAGGAGCCTAAAGACTGAAGCTTTCTTT,CATSREGGRSLKTEAFF
TRBJ2-3,TRBV7-9,-,TRBD2,TGTGCCAGCAGCCCGGTTAGCGGGAGTTTGACAGATACGCAGTATTTT,CASSPVSGSLTDTQYF
TRBJ2-7,TRBV6-1,-,-,TGTGCCAGCAGTGTCGGATGGAGCTCCTACGAGCAGTACTTC,CASSVGWSSYEQYF
TRBJ1-2,TRBV7-6,-,TRBD1,TGTGCCAGCAGCATTAGTCCGGGACAGACGAACTATGGCTACACCTTC,CASSISPGQTNYGYTF
TRBJ2-3,TRBV7-6,-,-,TGTGCCAGCAGCTTAGACGGGACTTTATCATCCACAGATACGCAGTATTTT,CASSLDGTLSSTDTQYF
TRBJ2-2,TRBV11-2,-,-,TGTGCCAGCAGCTCACGACAGGGAGGACCCGGGGAGCTGTTTTTT,CASSSRQGGPGELFF
TRBJ1-1,TRBV5-1,-,TRBD1,TGCGCCAGCAGCTTGGATGTACAGGGGGTATCAGCTTTCTTT,CASSLDVQGVSAFF
TRBJ1-5,TRBV6-6,-,-,TGTGCCAGCAGTTTGGGGGGGCAGCCCCAGCATTTT,CASSLGGQPQHF
TRBJ1-2,TRBV6-5,-,-,TGTGCCAGCAGCTCATCGAGGGACTATGGCTACACCTTC,CASSSSRDYGYTF
TRBJ1-1,TRBV5-1,-,-,TGCGCCAGCAGCCCGCGGGATGGGACTGAAGCTTTCTTT,CASSPRDGTEAFF
TRBJ2-7,TRBV28,-,TRBD1,TGTGCCAGCAGTTTACCCGGGACAGGGTTATCTTACGAGCAGTACTTC,CASSLPGTGLSYEQYF
TRBJ1-1,TRBV6-1,once,TRBD1,TGTGCCAGCGAGGACAGGGGATTCGGGAACACTGAAGCTTTCTTT,CASEDRGFGNTEAFF
TRBJ2-1,TRBV5-1,-,-,TGCGCCAGCAGCCCAGGAAGGGGCCCGTACAATGAGCAGTTCTTC,CASSPGRGPYNEQFF
TRBJ1-1,TRBV7-9,-,TRBD1,TGTGCCAGCAGCTTAAGGCAGGGGGCGCGCTTGACTGAAGCTTTCTTT,CASSLRQGARLTEAFF
TRBJ2-5,TRBV9,once,TRBD2,TGTGCCAGCAGCCCTAGAGGGACTAGCGGCGAGACCCAGTACTTC,CASSPRGTSGETQYF
TRBJ2-5,TRBV7-6,-,TRBD2,TGTGCCAGCAGCTTGGGGGGGGAGAAGGCGACCCAGTACTTC,CASSLGGEKATQYF
TRBJ2-1,TRBV6-5,few,TRBD2,TGTGCCAGCAGTAACGGACTAGCGATATACAATGAGCAGTTCTTC,CASSNGLAIYNEQFF
TRBJ2-5,TRBV5-1,-,TRBD2,TGCGCCAGCAGCTTGCTGGGAGGGCCTCAAGAGACCCAGTACTTC,CASSLLGGPQETQYF
TRBJ1-2,TRBV11-3,-,-,TGTGCCAGCAGCTTAGATCAGGCTCTGAACTATGGCTACACCTTC,CASSLDQALNYGYTF
TRBJ2-7,TRBV5-1,-,TRBD2,TGCGCCAGCAGCTATGGAAGCGGGAGGGCCGACGAGCAGTACTTC,CASSYGSGRADEQYF
TRBJ1-5,TRBV2,-,-,TGTGCCAGCAGTGAGCGGCAGATTAGCAATCAGCCCCAGCATTTT,CASSERQISNQPQHF
TRBJ1-1,TRBV27,-,-,TGTGCCAGCAGTTTACGGGGACATAACACTGAAGCTTTCTTT,CASSLRGHNTEAFF
TRBJ1-4,TRBV11-2,-,-,TGTGCCAGCAGCTTCCAATCGTGGGGGGGTAATGAAAAACTGTTTTTT,CASSFQSWGGNEKLFF
TRBJ2-1,TRBV5-4,-,TRBD2,TGTGCCAGCAGCTTGGGACTAGCGGGAAGCGACAATGAGCAGTTCTTC,CASSLGLAGSDNEQFF
TRBJ2-3,TRBV7-3,once,-,TGTGCCAGCAGCTTAGGCCTAGAACCTAGCACAGATACGCAGTATTTT,CASSLGLEPSTDTQYF
TRBJ2-2,TRBV9,-,-,TGTGCCAGCAATCGTCGCACCGGGGAGCTGTTTTTT,CASNRRTGELFF
TRBJ1-1,TRBV27,-,-,TGTGCCAGCAGTTACCCAGGGGCTGAAGCTTTCTTT,CASSYPGAEAFF
TRBJ2-3,TRBV13,medium-sized,TRBD2,TGTGCCAGCAGGCAGCGGGGGGGCCTGGGAGATACGCAGTATTTT,CASRQRGGLGDTQYF
TRBJ1-4,TRBV4-2,-,TRBD1,TGTGCCAGCAGCCCGGGACAGGGCAAGGGAGAACTGTTTTTT,CASSPGQGKGELFF
TRBJ1-5,TRBV5-8,-,TRBD1,TGTGCCAGCAGCTTGGGACAGGGGGGTAGCAATCAGCCCCAGCATTTT,CASSLGQGGSNQPQHF
TRBJ1-2,TRBV5-8,once,-,TGTGCCAGCAGCTCAGAGCGGCTTGGGAGAGGCTACACCTTC,CASSSERLGRGYTF